This TCR beta chain was observed in a study of T-cell reconstitution after alpha-beta-depleted transplantation in children. Overall study findings and caveats: Approximately two months post-transplant, alpha-beta T cells reportedly originated from several hundred expanded graft clones.

Unique molecular identifiers were used to barcode this TCRbeta library. TCRdb re-called the PCR reads through MiXCR, storing one row per CDR3 protein. This repertoire shows about 260,000 distinct CDR3 sequences, roughly 12% found once; its top ten account for about a quarter. This clonotype was detected ten times or more. The antigen remains unidentified. Trimming at V came to 4 bases and at J to 0 bases, leaving 12 bases not matched to a gene. In germline, CDR1 is SGHRS, CDR2 YFSETQ. This CDR3 contains 18 residues. Specimen: peripheral blood, collected 180 days after TCRalphabeta/CD19-depleted stem cell transplant. The chain links TRBV5-1 to TRBJ2-4, with 8 bases fitting TRBD2. The receptor comes from a male patient between 2 and 15 years old who had a stem cell transplant for chronic granulomatous disease, so the T cells may come from the graft donor. The CDR3 region has the DNA TGCGCCAGCAGCGAGTCGGGAGGGCCCGTTGTAGCCAAAAACATTCAGTACTTC. Amino acid sequence: CASSESGGPVVAKNIQYF.